One and the same sample provided the 26 T cell receptor beta chains below, sequenced in a study of blood T cell repertoires in COVID-19. This table comes from immunoSEQ multiplex PCR, and its TCRdb copy is limited to in-frame clones, with some not included. This table has about 100,000 clones, less than 75% appearing once. Sequencing was carried out using peripheral blood. Receptors were obtained from a woman in her thirties or forties with acute or convalescent COVID-19.

The V gene is TRBV9, the J gene TRBJ1-6; 12 bases fit TRBD1. Germline V lookup: CDR1 SGDLS, CDR2 YYNGEE. CDR3 size: 18 residues. The V gene end was trimmed by 2 bases and the J gene end by 2 bases; junction bases not matched to a gene: 5. Written as DNA, the CDR3 is TGTGCCAGCAGCGTGGGGACAGGGGGCGCAGCCTATAATTCACCCCTCCACTTT. It encodes CASSVGTGGAAYNSPLHF.

This chain joins TRBV15 and TRBJ1-5; the match to TRBD1 covers 7 bases. Germline V gene lookup returns CDR1 LNHNV and CDR2 YYDKDF (reference sequence). The V and J ends lost 0 bases and 3 bases, in that order; junction bases with no gene match: 5. This CDR3 contains 16 residues. The CDR3 loop is CATSRDRQGFNQPQHF. The CDR3 region has the DNA TGTGCCACCAGCAGAGACCGACAGGGTTTCAATCAGCCCCAGCATTTT. Based on the CDR3 plus reference TRBV15 and TRBJ1-5, the full variable domain is DAMVIQNPRYQVTQFGKPVTLSCSQTLNHNVMYWYQQKSSQAPKLLFHYYDKDFNNEADTPDNFQSRRPNTSFCFLDIRSPGLGDTAMYLCATSRDRQGFNQPQHFGDGTRLSIL.

This chain joins TRBV4-1 and TRBJ2-3; TRBD2 agrees at 7 bases. The CDR3 consists of 16 residues. The V segment lost 4 bases and the J segment 0 bases; nucleotides outside the gene matches: 7. Looked up from germline, CDR1 is MGHRA and CDR2 is YSYEKL. The CDR3 DNA sequence: TGCGCCAGCAGCCCTCTAGCGGAGACTAGCACAGATACGCAGTATTTT. This encodes CASSPLAETSTDTQYF.

The genes are TRBV4-2 and TRBJ1-6, with D unclear. The V end lost 2 bases, the J end lost 8 bases, and 10 bases lay between the germline ends. Looked up from germline, CDR1 is LGHNA and CDR2 is YNFKEQ. The CDR3 is 14 amino acids. In nucleotides, the CDR3 is TGTGCCAGCAGCCAAAACAAGGAGGATTCACCCCTCCACTTT. Its protein product is CASSQNKEDSPLHF.

The CDR3 region is CATEKLNQPQHF. In DNA form, the CDR3 reads TGTGCCACCGAGAAGCTCAATCAGCCCCAGCATTTT. The chain carries TRBV28 and TRBJ1-5, with no clear D. CDR1 MDHEN and CDR2 SYDVKM come from the germline V gene. CDR3 length: 12 amino acids. V gave up 10 bases and J gave up 3 bases, with 10 bases separating them.

The chain recombines TRBV28 with TRBJ1-1, with D unclear. V lost 4 bases, J lost 1 base, and 10 bases lay in between. This CDR3 has 14 amino acids. Germline lookup yields CDR1 MDHEN and CDR2 SYDVKM. The CDR3 DNA reads TGTGCCAGCAGTTCCCCCGAGGCGAACACTGAAGCTTTCTTT. It encodes CASSSPEANTEAFF. The full variable domain, rest sourced from reference TRBV28 and TRBJ1-1, is DVKVTQSSRYLVKRTGEKVFLECVQDMDHENMFWYRQDPGLGLRLIYFSYDVKMKEKGDIPEGYSVSREKKERFSLILESASTNQTSMYLCASSSPEANTEAFFGQGTRLTVV.

The genes are TRBV9 and TRBJ2-3; 7 bases agree with TRBD1. The germline V gene has CDR1 SGDLS and CDR2 YYNGEE. The CDR3 is 16 residues long. The V segment lost 7 bases and the J segment 2 bases; nucleotides outside the gene matches: 13. The CDR3 loop is CASGPLGGSLTDTQYF. The CDR3 DNA reads TGTGCCAGCGGGCCCCTAGGGGGCTCGCTCACAGATACGCAGTATTTT.

Notes on this clone: Other nucleotide sequences from this sample produce the same CDR3. CDR3 sequence reads: CASSSQGVTGNTIYF. CDR3 in DNA: TGCGCCAGCAGCTCGCAGGGGGTTACTGGAAACACCATATATTTT. The chain is built from TRBV5-1 and TRBJ1-3, with TRBD1 identical over 7 bases. The CDR3 runs to 15 residues. Losses at the gene ends were 3 bases for V and 2 bases for J; bases not matched to a gene: 5. CDR1 is SGHRS and CDR2 is YFSETQ in the germline V gene.

The chain links TRBV7-2 to TRBJ1-6, with D possibly being TRBD1 (6 bases). V lost 5 bases and J lost 6, with 14 bases in between. CDR1 is SGHTA and CDR2 is FQGNSA in the germline V gene. The length of the CDR3 is 15 residues. CDR3 loop: CASSLPDRLNSPLHF. The CDR3 DNA is TGTGCCAGCAGCCTACCGGACAGACTTAATTCACCCCTCCACTTT.

The chain is built from TRBV5-5 and TRBJ1-2; 7 nucleotides agree with TRBD1. Germline-derived CDR1 and CDR2 are SGHKS and YYEKEE (reference sequence). Trimming cost V 4 bases and J 6 bases; bases outside gene matches: 9. This CDR3 has 14 amino acids. In DNA form, the CDR3 reads TGTGCCAGCAGCGGCCGACAGGGACGAGATGGCTACACCTTC. Its translation is CASSGRQGRDGYTF.

The chain carries TRBV19 and TRBJ2-4, with no clear D. CDR1 is LNHDA and CDR2 is SQIVND in the germline V gene (reference sequence). CDR3 size: 13 residues. V lost 5 bases and J 1 base, leaving 6 bases between the germline ends. In DNA form, the CDR3 reads TGTGCCAGTAGTTCGCAGGCCAAAAACATTCAGTACTTC. Encoded protein: CASSSQAKNIQYF.

V gene TRBV11-2 combines with J gene TRBJ2-2, with TRBD2 matching 8 bases. This CDR3 is 15 amino acids long. Germline values: CDR1 SGHAT, CDR2 FQNNGV. V dropped 1 base and J dropped 4; count of bases not matched to a gene: 2. This chain's CDR3 is CASSLGGGSTGELFF. The CDR3 DNA reads as TGTGCCAGCAGCTTAGGCGGGGGGAGCACCGGGGAGCTGTTTTTT.

The V call is TRBV4-1, the J call TRBJ1-5; a possible D gene is TRBD1 (6 bases). Per germline, CDR1 MGHRA and CDR2 YSYEKL. This CDR3 is built from 15 residues. The V end lost 3 bases, the J end lost 7 bases, and 16 bases lay between the germline ends. DNA of the CDR3: TGCGCCAGCAGCCACCAAACAGGGTTGGGGCAGCCCCAGCATTTT. Amino acid sequence: CASSHQTGLGQPQHF.

This clone has just a few counts. The chain couples TRBV9 to TRBJ1-2; a weak D match, TRBD1 (5 bases). CDR3 size: 14 residues. Germline V gives CDR1 SGDLS, CDR2 YYNGEE. The V and J ends lost 1 base and 7 bases respectively, with 14 bases between them. Written as DNA, the CDR3 is TGTGCCAGCAGCGTAAGGTCAGGGAACGGTGGCTACACCTTC. This translates into CASSVRSGNGGYTF.

The rearrangement joins TRBV7-2 to TRBJ2-5, with 11 bases that match TRBD1. The germline CDR1 and CDR2 sequences are SGHTA and FQGNSA. This CDR3 region has 16 residues. Losses at the gene ends were 5 bases for V and 5 bases for J; bases not matched to a gene: 10. CDR3 DNA: TGTGCCAGCAGCCCGTCGAGGACAGGGGGCATGGAGACCCAGTACTTC. As protein: CASSPSRTGGMETQYF.

This clone was counted between two and nine times. V and J are TRBV4-1 and TRBJ2-2, with 8 bases matching TRBD2. Germline trimming cut 2 bases from V and 1 base from J; bases unmatched to any gene: 21. Germline CDR1 reads MGHRA; CDR2 reads YSYEKL. The CDR3 is 22 amino acids. This CDR3 reads CASSQKIPAYPRSGGNTGELFF. CDR3 coding DNA: TGCGCCAGCAGCCAAAAGATCCCGGCTTACCCTAGGAGCGGGGGGAACACCGGGGAGCTGTTTTTT.

This chain joins TRBV3-1 (or the pseudogene TRBV3-2) and TRBJ1-5, with D maybe TRBD1 (5 bases). This CDR3 contains 19 residues. V was trimmed by 5 bases and J by 3 bases, leaving 26 bases between them. Per germline, CDR1 LGHDT and CDR2 YNNKEL (reference sequence). CDR3 loop: CASSSAKQSTKGVNQPQHF. For the CDR3, the DNA is TGTGCCAGCAGCAGTGCTAAGCAGTCCACTAAAGGGGTCAATCAGCCCCAGCATTTT.

This clone was counted once. The CDR3 protein is CATSSGERRGYNEQFF. In DNA, the CDR3 is TGTGCCACCAGCAGCGGTGAGAGGCGGGGGTACAATGAGCAGTTCTTC. The rearrangement joins TRBV15 to TRBJ2-1, with 7 bases identical to TRBD2. V dropped 3 bases and J dropped 4; count of bases not matched to a gene: 9. The CDR3 spans 16 residues. From germline, CDR1 is LNHNV and CDR2 YYDKDF (reference sequence).

The V and J genes are TRBV2 and TRBJ1-2; no reliable D call. The CDR3 is 11 residues long. Trimming took off 4 bases at V and 7 bases at J, with 7 bases between the two ends. Germline values: CDR1 SNHLY, CDR2 FYNNEI. CDR3 sequence reads: CASSVGVGYTF. The CDR3 bases are TGTGCCAGCAGTGTCGGGGTTGGCTACACCTTC.

This clone appeared a single time. CDR3 sequence reads: CASSSYTGAGYTF. In nucleotides, the CDR3 is TGTGCCAGCAGCTCTTATACAGGGGCTGGCTACACCTTC. This sequence joins TRBV5-5 and TRBJ1-2; 7 bases match TRBD1. Per germline, CDR1 SGHKS and CDR2 YYEKEE (reference sequence). The junction had 6 bases not matched to a gene; V was cut back by 3 bases and J by 7 bases. This CDR3 spans 13 amino acids.

The chain uses TRBV11-2 and TRBJ2-5; unclear D gene. This CDR3 contains 14 residues. Germline V gene sequence: CDR1 SGHAT, CDR2 FQNNGV. The germline V and J ends were trimmed by 2 bases and 5 bases, with 12 bases remaining between them. In nucleotides, the CDR3 is TGTGCCAGCAGCTTAAGCCTTGGGCGCGAGACCCAGTACTTC. This translates into CASSLSLGRETQYF.

This clone has only one observation. The chain employs TRBV9 and TRBJ2-2, with TRBD2 as a possible D gene (5 bases). V shed 0 bases and J shed 2 bases, with 17 bases lying between them. CDR3 length: 18 amino acids. Looked up from germline, CDR1 is SGDLS and CDR2 is YYNGEE. The CDR3 loop is CASSVVPLAVPNTGELFF. The CDR3 nucleotides read TGTGCCAGCAGCGTAGTGCCGCTAGCTGTCCCCAACACCGGGGAGCTGTTTTTT.

This clone was observed a few times. The V and J genes are TRBV5-4 and TRBJ1-1; the match to TRBD1 covers 8 bases. The J segment lost 4 bases and the V segment lost 1 base, leaving 15 bases of the junction unmatched. The CDR3 spans 18 residues. CDR1 is SGHNT, CDR2 YYREEE, per germline (reference sequence). This CDR3 reads CASSLWIGLTGEFTEAFF. The CDR3 bases are TGTGCCAGCAGCTTGTGGATCGGGTTGACAGGGGAGTTCACTGAAGCTTTCTTT.

The V gene is TRBV14, the J gene TRBJ2-7, with 7 bases matching TRBD1. Per germline, CDR1 SGHDN and CDR2 FVKESK. After removal of 2 bases from V and 4 bases from J, the junction contained 8 bases not matched to a gene. The CDR3 length is 15 residues. The CDR3 DNA reads as TGTGCCAGCAGCCAATTCGGGACAGCACTTTACGAGCAGTACTTC. Translated: CASSQFGTALYEQYF.

This clone was observed many times. The V and J genes are TRBV27 and TRBJ2-5; TRBD2 agrees at 8 bases. CDR1 MNHEY and CDR2 SMNVEV come from the germline V gene (reference sequence). CDR3 size: 16 residues. V dropped 2 bases and J dropped 2; count of bases not matched to a gene: 7. The CDR3 reads CASSLLGTRRQETQYF. The DNA for the CDR3 is TGTGCCAGCAGTTTACTTGGGACTAGAAGACAAGAGACCCAGTACTTC.

This rearrangement joins TRBV9 to TRBJ1-3; D is perhaps TRBD1 (5 bases). V was cut by 6 bases and J by 1 base, with 14 bases left in between. There are 15 residues in the CDR3. The germline V gene encodes CDR1 SGDLS and CDR2 YYNGEE. DNA of the CDR3: TGTGCCAGCACCCAAGCAGGGTTTTCTGGAAACACCATATATTTT. This encodes CASTQAGFSGNTIYF.